At least ten counts were recorded for the clone carrying this TCR beta chain. This sample was taken from a study of patients and donors after allogeneic stem cell transplantation. Germline CDR1 is GTSNPN and CDR2 is SVGIG (reference sequence). The CDR3 runs to 11 residues. Trimming took 4 bases from V and 4 from J, leaving 5 bases between them. TCRdb reanalysed the RT-PCR reads using MiXCR and keeps one entry per CDR3 protein. The sample includes about 230,000 distinct CDR3 sequences, 13% to 15% seen only once; the top ten take about 9.9%. The V gene is TRBV30, the J gene TRBJ2-1, with no clear D. Sequenced input: blood, either unsorted or a sorted T cell fraction (not recorded which). The receptor was derived from a human donor who was either an allogeneic HSCT recipient or a stem cell or donor lymphocyte infusion donor (not recorded which). It is not recorded whose cells these are; they may come from a transplant donor. The CDR3 loop is CAWKRYNEQFF. The CDR3 region has the DNA TGTGCCTGGAAACGATACAATGAGCAGTTCTTC.